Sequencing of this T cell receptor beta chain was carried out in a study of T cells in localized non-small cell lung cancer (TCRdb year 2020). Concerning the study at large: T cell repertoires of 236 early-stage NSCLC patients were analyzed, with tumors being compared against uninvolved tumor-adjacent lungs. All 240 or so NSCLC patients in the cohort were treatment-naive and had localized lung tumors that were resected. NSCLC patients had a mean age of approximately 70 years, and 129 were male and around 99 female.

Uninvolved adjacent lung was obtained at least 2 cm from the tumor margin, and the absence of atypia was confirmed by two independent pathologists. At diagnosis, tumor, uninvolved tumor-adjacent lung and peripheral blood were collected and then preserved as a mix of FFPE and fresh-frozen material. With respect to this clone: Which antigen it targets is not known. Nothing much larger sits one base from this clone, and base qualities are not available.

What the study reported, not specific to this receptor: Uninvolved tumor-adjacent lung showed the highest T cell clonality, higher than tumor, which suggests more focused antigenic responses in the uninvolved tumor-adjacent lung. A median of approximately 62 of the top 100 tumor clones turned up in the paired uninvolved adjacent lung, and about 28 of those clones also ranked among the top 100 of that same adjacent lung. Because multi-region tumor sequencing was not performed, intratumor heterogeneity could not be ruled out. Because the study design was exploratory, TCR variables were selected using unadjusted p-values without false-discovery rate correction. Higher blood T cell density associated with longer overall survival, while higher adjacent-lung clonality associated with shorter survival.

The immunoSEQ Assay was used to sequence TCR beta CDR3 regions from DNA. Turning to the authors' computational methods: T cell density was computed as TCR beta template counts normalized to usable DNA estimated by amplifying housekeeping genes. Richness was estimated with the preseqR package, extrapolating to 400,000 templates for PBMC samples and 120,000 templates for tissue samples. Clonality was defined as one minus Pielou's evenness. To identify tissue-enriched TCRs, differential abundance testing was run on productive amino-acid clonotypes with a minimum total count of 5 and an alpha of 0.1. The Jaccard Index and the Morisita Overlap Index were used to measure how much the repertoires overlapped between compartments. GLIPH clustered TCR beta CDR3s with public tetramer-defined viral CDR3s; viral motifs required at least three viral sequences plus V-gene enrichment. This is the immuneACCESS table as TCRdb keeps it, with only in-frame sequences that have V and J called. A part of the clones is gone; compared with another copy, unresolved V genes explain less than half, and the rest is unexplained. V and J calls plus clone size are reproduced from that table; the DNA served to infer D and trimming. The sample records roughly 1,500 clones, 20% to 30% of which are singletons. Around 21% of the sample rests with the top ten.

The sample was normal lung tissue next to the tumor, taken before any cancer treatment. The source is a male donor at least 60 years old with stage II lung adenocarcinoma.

The nucleotides read TGTGCCAGCACTTACGGGGGCGAAGCTAACTATGGCTACACCTTC. The encoded protein is CASTYGGEANYGYTF. The V and J segments used are TRBV19 and TRBJ1-2, with TRBD1 perhaps the D gene, on 6 matching bases. Sequences LNHDA (CDR1) and SQIVND (CDR2) are obtained from the germline V gene (reference sequence). The CDR3, from cysteine to phenylalanine, totals 15 residues. The kept DNA is CDR3 alone, 45 bases in frame from the first base. V is shortened by 9 bases, J by 0 bases, and the region joining them spans 17 bases.